This T cell receptor (beta chain) was identified in a study of beta chain features in type 1 diabetes. Points from the study as a whole: People with Type 1 diabetes carried modestly yet significantly shorter TCRB CDR3s in all four CD4+ subsets. The similarity of naive, central memory and Treg TCRB repertoires appeared greater among patients than among healthy donors.

The sample holds a few counts of this clone. What it binds is not known. Sequencing targeted expressed TCRB transcripts, as all isolated RNA had been reverse transcribed. The data were produced by immunoSEQ multiplex PCR, yet TCRdb's version contains in-frame clones alone and is incomplete. The sample lists fewer than 550,000 clones, around 10% occurring once. The authors sorted CD4+ naive, central memory, regulatory and stem cell-like memory cells via CD45RO/CCR7/CD25/CD127/CD95/CD27. Purity exceeded 95% in all sorted populations. Germline V CDR1 and CDR2: SNHLY, FYNNEI. This CDR3 contains 10 residues. V was shortened by 8 bases and J by 14 bases, with 14 bases between the two germline ends.

This chain links TRBV2 with TRBJ2-3, with D perhaps given as TRBD1 or TRBD2 (5 bases each). This sequence was found in a woman aged 18-30 years in good health. The sequencing input was naive CD4+ T cells from blood. The DNA for the CDR3 is TGTGCCAGCTTGGGGGTAGTGTGGTATTTT. Translating it yields CASLGVVWYF.